A single T cell receptor (beta chain) is shown here with its context. Its antigen remains unknown. The record originates from a study of CD8 T cells in ankylosing spondylitis. Whole-study findings and limits: Disease-linked clones were found to be CD8+ and relatively rare in peripheral blood. One TCR beta motif, made up of roughly eight highly homologous variants, appeared characteristic of ankylosing spondylitis blood. Reportedly, disease-linked clones are significantly enriched in ankylosing spondylitis patients' matched synovial fluid.

For TCR beta, libraries came from quantitative 5'-RACE with molecular barcodes. One entry per CDR3 protein results from TCRdb running MiXCR on the 5' RACE reads. The sample consists of roughly 700,000 distinct CDR3 sequences, under 20% of them appearing once. This CDR3 comprises 16 residues. Germline CDR1 is MNHEY and CDR2 is SVGEGT. The V segment lost 0 bases and the J segment 5 bases; nucleotides outside the gene matches: 7. The rearrangement joins TRBV6-2 or TRBV6-3 to TRBJ2-5, with 9 bases aligning to TRBD1. The TCR comes from a male donor with ankylosing spondylitis. Specimen: blood, either unsorted or a sorted T cell fraction (not recorded which). CDR3 amino acids: CASSYSVTGGGETQYF. The CDR3 DNA sequence: TGTGCCAGCAGTTACTCGGTGACAGGGGGGGGTGAGACCCAGTACTTC.